The clone carrying this T cell receptor beta chain was detected a few times. Its antigen is unknown. TCRdb re-derived calls from the 5' RACE reads in MiXCR, one entry per CDR3 protein. The repertoire holds about 180,000 distinct CDR3 sequences, with 16% as singletons. This CDR3 contains 14 residues. Trimming pared 5 bases from V and 6 bases from J, leaving 16 bases between. The germline V gene encodes CDR1 LNHDA and CDR2 SQIVND (reference sequence). This record belongs to a study of T-cell memory formation after mild COVID-19. Study-wide points: Contracting CD4+ clones lay largely in CM and EM, with CD8+ ones residing in EMRA. Nothing confirmed that second-wave clones peaking on day 37 were specific for SARS-CoV-2. Contracting clones, day 15 to 85, had balanced CD4/CD8, and later expanders favored CD4+.

The chain combines TRBV19 with TRBJ1-2; a weak D match, TRBD1 (6 bases). The sample consisted of PBMCs or a T cell subset sorted from them (not recorded which). The sequence was collected from an adult woman who had mild COVID-19 (a few samples of this study predate the infection). Cell type and time point are not known. The DNA of the CDR3 is TGTGCCAGTAGTCCGGGACACCTGACGGATGGCTACACCTTC. Encoded protein: CASSPGHLTDGYTF. Drawing the rest from reference TRBV19 and TRBJ1-2, the complete variable domain is DGGITQSPKYLFRKEGQNVTLSCEQNLNHDAMYWYRQDPGQGLRLIYYSQIVNDFQKGDIAEGYSVSREKKESFPLTVTSAQKNPTAFYLCASSPGHLTDGYTFGSGTRLTVV.